The 30 T cell receptor beta chains given below trace back to one sample, sequenced in a study of regulatory T cells in long-lasting Graves disease. Investigators prepared the TCR beta libraries by applying iRepertoire HTBI primers and Arm-PCR of CDR3 regions. TCRdb itself ran the multiplex PCR reads through MiXCR, one entry per CDR3 protein. The sample includes 500,000 or so distinct CDR3 sequences, roughly 15% of them seen just once. The time point is: newly diagnosed GD, antithyroid drugs for less than 3 months. With RNA extracted from PBMCs as input, the TCR library was made. These data are also associated with another study on T cells in Graves' hyperthyroidism and ophthalmopathy.

The specimen was peripheral blood mononuclear cells (PBMCs), collected at new diagnosis, from a patient treated with antithyroid drugs. These receptors were collected from a woman between 50 and 59 years old with Graves disease.

This clonotype was seen at least ten times. The chain links TRBV7-2 to TRBJ2-3; 11 nucleotides align to TRBD2. The V gene's germline CDR1 is SGHTA and CDR2 FQGNSA. V was clipped by 5 bases and J by 7 bases; unmatched bases: 8. CDR3 size: 15 residues. CDR3 amino acids: CASSISGRAFNTQYF. DNA of the CDR3: TGTGCCAGCAGCATTAGCGGGAGGGCCTTTAATACGCAGTATTTT.

This clonotype was counted between two and nine times. In nucleotides, the CDR3 is TGTGCCATCAGTGCCCAGACATCTTATTCGAACACCGGGGAGCTGTTTTTT. Translating gives CAISAQTSYSNTGELFF. The rearrangement uses TRBV10-3 and TRBJ2-2; D remains ambiguous. This CDR3 contains 17 residues. Trimming left V 4 bases short and J 0 bases short, with 15 bases between. The germline V gene has CDR1 ENHRY and CDR2 SYGVKD.

With regard to this clonotype: This likely came from a read error, as a far larger clone is one base away. The genes are TRBV11-2 and TRBJ2-5; D gene unclear. The J call may be mistaken, given a closer DNA end match to TRBJ2-1. This CDR3 spans 13 amino acids. Germline values: CDR1 SGHAT, CDR2 FQNNGV. CDR3 sequence: CASGLLGLNEQFF. In nucleotides, the CDR3 is TGTGCCAGCGGCTTACTTGGCCTAAATGAGCAGTTCTTC.

This clonotype was counted between two and nine times. This sequence joins TRBV19 and TRBJ2-7, with 10 positions matching TRBD2. With 3 bases clipped from V and 6 bases from J, the junction kept 5 bases outside the gene matches. From germline, CDR1 is LNHDA and CDR2 SQIVND (reference sequence). The CDR3 contains 14 residues. The CDR3 spells CASSMASGSTEQYF. Here the CDR3 DNA reads TGTGCCAGTAGTATGGCTAGCGGGAGTACCGAGCAGTACTTC.

As regards this clonotype: A much larger clone lies one base from this, so it may be a read error. The J gene is TRBJ2-7, the V gene TRBV5-1; D may match TRBD1 or TRBD2 (5 bases each). Germline V gives CDR1 SGHRS, CDR2 YFSETQ. The CDR3 is made up of 14 amino acids. CDR3 DNA sequence: TGCGCCAGCAGCCCCTATCCAGGGACGGACGAGGAGTACTTC. It translates to CASSPYPGTDEEYF.

The table lists this clonotype with many counts. The gene calls are TRBV18 and TRBJ2-1, with D unclear. The CDR3 spans 13 residues. V was shortened by 0 bases and J by 6 bases, with 6 bases between the two germline ends. Germline-derived CDR1 and CDR2 are KGHSH and LQKENI. CDR3 DNA sequence: TGTGCCAGCTCACCACCTCATCGCAATGAGCAGTTCTTC. Its translation: CASSPPHRNEQFF.

There are many counts of this clonotype. V is TRBV2 and J is TRBJ1-5, with D unclear. Germline CDR1 SNHLY, CDR2 FYNNEI. The germline V and J ends were trimmed by 2 bases and 6 bases, with 5 bases remaining between them. The CDR3 length is 12 residues. The CDR3: CASSEIPQPQHF. DNA for the CDR3: TGTGCCAGCAGTGAAATCCCTCAGCCCCAGCATTTT.

This clonotype has a count of ten or more. J is TRBJ2-7 and V is TRBV7-8; the match to TRBD1 covers 7 bases. Trimming took 5 bases from V and 4 from J; bases not matched to a gene: 17. The CDR3 sequence is 17 residues long. Germline CDR1 SGHVS, CDR2 FQNEAQ. CDR3 bases: TGTGCCAGCAGCCCAACCCTATCCGGGACAGAGAATTACGAGCAGTACTTC. It codes for CASSPTLSGTENYEQYF.

This clonotype was recorded at least ten times. The chain uses TRBV27 and TRBJ1-4; tentative D call: TRBD1 (6 bases). Germline V gene sequence: CDR1 MNHEY, CDR2 SMNVEV (reference sequence). Trimming removed 2 bases at V and 7 bases at J, with 11 bases between. This CDR3 has 14 amino acids. The CDR3 reads CASSLMGGGEKLFF. Here the CDR3 DNA reads TGTGCCAGCAGTTTAATGGGGGGCGGTGAAAAACTGTTTTTT. The full variable domain, rest sourced from reference TRBV27 and TRBJ1-4, is EAQVTQNPRYLITVTGKKLTVTCSQNMNHEYMSWYRQDPGLGLRQIYYSMNVEVTDKGDVPEGYKVSRKEKRNFPLILESPSPNQTSLYFCASSLMGGGEKLFFGSGTQLSVL.

This clonotype has ten or more counts. The chain recombines TRBV28 with TRBJ2-7; possibly TRBD1 for D (6 bases). The germline CDR1 and CDR2 sequences are MDHEN and SYDVKM. V gave up 4 bases and J gave up 4 bases, with 14 bases separating them. CDR3 size: 14 residues. CDR3 DNA sequence: TGTGCCAGCAGTTCCTCCTACAGGGTGTACGAGCAGTACTTC. This codes for CASSSSYRVYEQYF.

The chain links TRBV7-6 to TRBJ2-1; maybe TRBD2 (6 bases). Germline V gene sequence: CDR1 SGHVS, CDR2 FNYEAQ. The CDR3 has 17 residues. Deletions cut 0 bases from V and 0 bases from J, with 12 bases between. In nucleotides, the CDR3 is TGTGCCAGCAGCTTAGCGTGGGAGGTCAGCTCCTACAATGAGCAGTTCTTC. Amino acid sequence: CASSLAWEVSSYNEQFF.

This clonotype was detected ten times or more. V is TRBV12-3 or TRBV12-4 and J is TRBJ1-2; 7 nucleotides line up with TRBD1. With V trimmed by 6 bases and J by 1 base, 5 bases remained unmatched. The CDR3 totals 14 residues. The CDR3 here is CASRGTAINYGYTF. CDR3 in DNA: TGTGCCAGCAGGGGGACAGCGATTAACTATGGCTACACCTTC.

This clonotype was detected many times. The chain has TRBV7-2 and TRBJ2-1; 9 nucleotides agree with TRBD1. The CDR3 is 13 residues long. The V and J ends lost 5 bases and 8 bases, in that order; junction bases with no gene match: 4. The germline gives CDR1 SGHTA, CDR2 FQGNSA. The DNA for the CDR3 is TGTGCCAGCAGCCCAGGGACAGGGCATGAGCAGTTCTTC. Its protein product is CASSPGTGHEQFF.

This clonotype showed up many times. The V gene is TRBV2, the J gene TRBJ1-2; maybe TRBD1 (5 bases). Germline lookup yields CDR1 SNHLY and CDR2 FYNNEI. The germline V and J ends were trimmed by 3 bases and 8 bases, with 7 bases remaining between them. The length of the CDR3 is 11 residues. The CDR3: CASSDGGGYTF. The CDR3 DNA sequence: TGTGCCAGCAGTGACGGGGGAGGCTACACCTTC.

Many counts were recorded for this clonotype. The chain is built from TRBV12-3 or TRBV12-4 and TRBJ1-2; weak D call: TRBD1 (5 bases). Trimming stripped 3 bases from V and 6 bases from J, with 14 bases between. The CDR3 sequence is 14 residues long. The CDR3 spells CASSFGGNLDGYTF. The CDR3 nucleotides read TGTGCCAGCAGTTTTGGGGGAAATTTGGATGGCTACACCTTC.

This clonotype was counted at least ten times. This chain connects TRBV12-3 or TRBV12-4 to TRBJ2-1; 9 nucleotides align to TRBD2. This CDR3 is built from 18 residues. Trimming at V came to 0 bases and at J to 8 bases, leaving 14 bases not matched to a gene. CDR3 nucleotide sequence: TGTGCCAGCAGTTTAGCCCCTTTTGGTAGCGGGAGTGAGGATGAGCAGTTCTTC. It codes for CASSLAPFGSGSEDEQFF.

This clonotype was picked up a small number of times. The rearrangement uses TRBV16 and TRBJ2-2; weak D call: TRBD1 (6 bases). Germline CDR1 and CDR2: KGHSY and FQNENV. With 6 bases removed from V and 4 bases from J, the gap between germline ends came to 15 bases. This CDR3 region has 15 residues. This CDR3 is CASRRRTDTTGELFF. The CDR3 DNA reads TGTGCCAGCAGAAGAAGGACAGACACCACCGGGGAGCTGTTTTTT. Drawing the rest from reference TRBV16 and TRBJ2-2, the complete variable domain is GEEVAQTPKHLVRGEGQKAKLYCAPIKGHSYVFWYQQVLKNEFKFLISFQNENVFDETGMPKERFSAKCLPNSPCSLEIQATKLEDSAVYFCASRRRTDTTGELFFGEGSRLTVL.

This clonotype was counted many times. The rearrangement joins TRBV3-1 to TRBJ2-7, with D maybe TRBD2 (5 bases). V gave up 0 bases and J gave up 6 bases, with 12 bases separating them. The V gene's germline CDR1 is LGHDT and CDR2 YNNKEL (reference sequence). This CDR3 region has 14 residues. DNA of the CDR3: TGTGCCAGCAGCCAAGAAATGGAGGTTGGCGAGCAGTACTTC. Residues: CASSQEMEVGEQYF.

This clonotype was found many times. The V and J genes are TRBV5-1 and TRBJ2-1, with unresolved D. The germline V gene encodes CDR1 SGHRS and CDR2 YFSETQ. This CDR3 spans 13 amino acids. Trimming shortened V by 4 bases and J by 6 bases, and 11 bases separated the two germline ends. The CDR3 sequence is CASSPRLPNEQFF. CDR3 bases: TGCGCCAGCAGCCCTCGTTTGCCCAATGAGCAGTTCTTC.

The table lists this clonotype with many counts. J is TRBJ1-3 and V is TRBV2, with unresolved D. The length of the CDR3 is 14 residues. CDR1 and CDR2 from the germline V gene are SNHLY and FYNNEI. Trimming left V 2 bases short and J 0 bases short, with 5 bases between. DNA for the CDR3: TGTGCCAGCAGTGAACAGGTCTCTGGAAACACCATATATTTT. Translation gives CASSEQVSGNTIYF.

This clonotype was seen at least ten times. The V gene is TRBV12-3 or TRBV12-4, the J gene TRBJ1-1, with D possibly being TRBD1 (6 bases). This CDR3 comprises 13 residues. With 6 bases removed from V and 2 bases from J, the gap between germline ends came to 10 bases. The CDR3 here is CASRRGVNTEAFF. The DNA for the CDR3 is TGTGCCAGCAGGAGGGGGGTAAACACTGAAGCTTTCTTT.

The genes are TRBV12-3 or TRBV12-4 and TRBJ1-2, with D perhaps matching TRBD1 (5 bases). V shed 6 bases and J shed 1 base, with 9 bases lying between them. This CDR3 contains 13 residues. CDR3 nucleotides: TGTGCCAGCAGGGGGACTTATAACTATGGCTACACCTTC. It translates to CASRGTYNYGYTF.

A few counts support this clonotype. This chain connects TRBV11-3 to TRBJ2-6; 8 positions agree with TRBD1. The CDR3 length is 17 residues. CDR1 is SGHNT and CDR2 is YENEEA in the germline V gene. The junction had 4 bases not matched to a gene; V was cut back by 3 bases and J by 0 bases. The CDR3 nucleotides read TGTGCCAGCAGCTTGGGACAGGATGGCTCTGGGGCCAACGTCCTGACTTTC. This translates into CASSLGQDGSGANVLTF.

The J gene is TRBJ2-7, the V gene TRBV19; D is tentatively TRBD1 or TRBD2 (6 bases each). Germline CDR1 LNHDA, CDR2 SQIVND (reference sequence). V lost 6 bases and J 3 bases, leaving 21 bases between the germline ends. The CDR3 is 16 residues long. Here the CDR3 reads CASSPRSGANLYEQYF. The CDR3, as DNA: TGTGCCAGTAGCCCCCGGTCGGGGGCGAACCTCTACGAGCAGTACTTC. The full variable domain, with the rest looked up from reference TRBV19 and TRBJ2-7, is DGGITQSPKYLFRKEGQNVTLSCEQNLNHDAMYWYRQDPGQGLRLIYYSQIVNDFQKGDIAEGYSVSREKKESFPLTVTSAQKNPTAFYLCASSPRSGANLYEQYFGPGTRLTVT.

The chain combines TRBV5-1 with TRBJ2-4, with D perhaps matching TRBD2 (5 bases). CDR3 size: 15 residues. Looked up from germline, CDR1 is SGHRS and CDR2 is YFSETQ. The V end lost 4 bases, the J end lost 0 bases, and 11 bases lay between the germline ends. The CDR3 loop is CASSPAVLAKNIQYF. CDR3 DNA: TGCGCCAGCAGCCCAGCGGTTCTAGCCAAAAACATTCAGTACTTC.

The sample holds many counts of this clonotype. The chain combines TRBV10-3 with TRBJ2-3, with D maybe TRBD1 (6 bases). Trimming stripped 7 bases from V and 4 bases from J, with 15 bases between. CDR3 length: 14 amino acids. Germline assignment: CDR1 ENHRY and CDR2 SYGVKD. CDR3 residues: CAITQGQSADTQYF. The CDR3 bases are TGTGCCATCACCCAAGGACAGTCAGCAGATACGCAGTATTTT.

The chain uses TRBV18 and TRBJ2-7, with TRBD2 matching 11 bases. V was clipped by 5 bases and J by 5 bases; unmatched bases: 8. Germline V lookup: CDR1 KGHSH, CDR2 LQKENI. The CDR3 is 15 residues long. The CDR3 loop is CASSERLAGQHEQYF. Written as DNA, the CDR3 is TGTGCCAGCTCAGAGAGACTAGCGGGACAACACGAGCAGTACTTC.

This clonotype was picked up a small number of times. The chain joins TRBV10-3 to TRBJ2-7, with D unresolved. V lost 4 bases and J lost 2, with 3 bases in between. This CDR3 region has 11 residues. CDR1 is ENHRY and CDR2 is SYGVKD in the germline V gene. DNA for the CDR3: TGTGCCATCAGTGGGCCCTACGAGCAGTACTTC. Translating gives CAISGPYEQYF.

This chain links TRBV29-1 with TRBJ1-3; D call uncertain. Trimming left V 5 bases short and J 8 bases short, with 13 bases between. The CDR3 has 12 amino acids. Germline values: CDR1 SQVTM, CDR2 ANQGSEA. The CDR3 spells CSVSDSGHTIYF. The CDR3 DNA reads TGCAGCGTTTCGGACTCCGGGCACACCATATATTTT. The whole variable domain, filled in from reference TRBV29-1 and TRBJ1-3, reads SAVISQKPSRDICQRGTSLTIQCQVDSQVTMMFWYRQQPGQSLTLIATANQGSEATYESGFVIDKFPISRPNLTFSTLTVSNMSPEDSSIYLCSVSDSGHTIYFGEGSWLTVV.

This clonotype was recorded a few times. The V and J genes are TRBV6-1 and TRBJ2-7; TRBD2 agrees at 9 bases. CDR1 and CDR2 (germline): MNHNS, SASEGT. V was pared by 6 bases and J by 6 bases, with 6 bases of the junction left unmatched. CDR3 length: 13 amino acids. In DNA form, the CDR3 reads TGTGCCAGCAGAATAGCGGGAGCTTTCGAGCAGTACTTC. This gives the protein CASRIAGAFEQYF.